The 28 T cell receptor beta chains listed next were all sequenced from one sample in a study of brain metastases from non-small cell lung cancer (dated by TCRdb to the late 2010s). The method was the immunoSEQ multiplex PCR assay. TCRdb mirrors the immuneACCESS table, restricted to in-frame sequences. Some clones are absent from its copies; in checked studies, under half trace to an unresolved V gene, and the reason for the others is unknown. Present in this sample are around 2,300 clones, over 75% of which were seen just once. The ten largest account for over 15% of the sample. Sequencing was done on a sample of primary lung tumor tissue. The label giving this sample's cell subset or site can be read as: primary lung tumor paired with brain metastasis. The source is a donor at least 40 years old with non-small cell lung cancer.

The V and J genes are TRBV11-2 and TRBJ2-1; 7 nucleotides align to TRBD1. V shed 4 bases, J shed 7 bases, and the junction held 7 bases outside the gene matches. The germline V gene encodes CDR1 SGHAT and CDR2 FQNNGV. The CDR3 extends over 14 amino acids. CDR3 in amino acids: CASSSTGFGNEQFF. The DNA of the CDR3 is TGTGCCAGCAGCTCGACAGGGTTCGGGAATGAGCAGTTCTTC. The full variable domain, rest sourced from reference TRBV11-2 and TRBJ2-1, is EAGVAQSPRYKIIEKRQSVAFWCNPISGHATLYWYQQILGQGPKLLIQFQNNGVVDDSQLPKDRFSAERLKGVDSTLKIQPAKLEDSAVYLCASSSTGFGNEQFFGPGTRLTVL.

Worth noting for this clone: The junction departs from the called germline gene at one end, perhaps through a read error. This sample also contains other DNA sequences that code for the same CDR3. The chain combines TRBV7-9 with TRBJ1-2; 8 bases are a match to TRBD1. The CDR3 runs to 14 residues. CDR1 SEHNR and CDR2 FQNEAQ come from the germline V gene (reference sequence). The CDR3 DNA follows: TGTGCCAGTAGCTTAGTTGCGACAGGGGACGGCTACACCTTC. Amino acid sequence: CASSLVATGDGYTF.

This clone appeared a few times. Other DNA sequences in this sample translate to the same CDR3. The chain couples TRBV21-1 to TRBJ2-2. TRBV21-1 is an annotated pseudogene. The length of the CDR3 is 14 residues. The CDR3 loop reads CASSKLRDPGELFF. DNA for the CDR3: TGTGCCAGCAGCAAACTGAGGGACCCCGGGGAGCTGTTTTTT.

The gene calls are TRBV2 and TRBJ1-1; TRBD1 might be the D (5 bases). Germline lookup yields CDR1 SNHLY and CDR2 FYNNEI. The CDR3 extends over 15 amino acids. The V end was cut by 0 bases, the J end by 1 base, with 9 bases between. The CDR3 protein is CASSEAGVGNTEAFF. In DNA form, the CDR3 reads TGTGCCAGCAGTGAAGCGGGGGTGGGGAACACTGAAGCTTTCTTT.

Comments on this clone: It is likely a read error: a sequence one base away is far more abundant. V is TRBV7-6 and J is TRBJ1-1; maybe TRBD1 (6 bases). The CDR3 is made up of 12 amino acids. The germline V gene encodes CDR1 SGHVS and CDR2 FNYEAQ. In nucleotides, the CDR3 is TGTACCAGCAGCTCCGGGACAAGTGAAGCTTTCTTT. Translating gives CTSSSGTSEAFF.

This clone was seen only once. The gene calls are TRBV14 and TRBJ2-2; tentative D call: TRBD1 (5 bases). The CDR3 extends over 16 amino acids. Germline loops: CDR1 SGHDN, CDR2 FVKESK. V lost 0 bases to trimming and J lost 1 base, with 9 bases between them. CDR3 DNA: TGTGCCAGCAGCCAAGAACAGGACGTGAACACCGGGGAGCTGTTTTTT. This gives the protein CASSQEQDVNTGELFF. Supplemented by reference TRBV14 and TRBJ2-2, the full variable domain reads EAGVTQFPSHSVIEKGQTVTLRCDPISGHDNLYWYRRVMGKEIKFLLHFVKESKQDESGMPNNRFLAERTGGTYSTLKVQPAELEDSGVYFCASSQEQDVNTGELFFGEGSRLTVL.

Notes on this clone: Other DNA sequences in this specimen translate into the identical CDR3. The rearrangement uses TRBV5-5 and TRBJ1-1; TRBD1 matches 9 bases. Germline CDR1 SGHKS, CDR2 YYEKEE (reference sequence). Trimming took 3 bases from V and 5 from J; bases not matched to a gene: 2. The CDR3 runs 13 residues. The CDR3 DNA reads as TGTGCCAGCAGCTCCGGGACAGGGACTGAAGCTTTCTTT. Its protein product is CASSSGTGTEAFF.

About this clone: This specimen includes other DNA sequences encoding the same CDR3. The V and J genes are TRBV5-4 and TRBJ2-2; TRBD1 matches at 7 bases. V gave up 5 bases and J gave up 1 base; unmatched junction bases: 5. Per the germline V gene, CDR1 is SGHNT and CDR2 is YYREEE (reference sequence). The CDR3 has 15 residues. CDR3 amino acids: CASSEGAENTGELFF. The CDR3 DNA reads as TGTGCCAGCAGTGAGGGGGCGGAGAACACCGGGGAGCTGTTTTTT.

Only one count was recorded for this clone. The junction and the germline gene differ at one end; a read error may be behind it. This chain connects TRBV19 to TRBJ1-5; the D gene is possibly TRBD1 (6 bases). The CDR3 is made up of 12 amino acids. CDR1 and CDR2 from the germline V gene are LNHDA and SQIVND (reference sequence). The CDR3 DNA follows: TGTGCCGCGTCGGGACACTATCAGCCCAAGCATTTT. This gives the protein CAASGHYQPKHF.

The chain employs TRBV4-3 and TRBJ2-7; D not certain. The V end was cut by 1 base, the J end by 0 bases, with 10 bases between. This CDR3 has 15 amino acids. Germline V gives CDR1 LGHNA, CDR2 YSLEER. CDR3 sequence (DNA): TGCGCCAGCAGCCAAGCCGCAGGAATCTCCTACGAGCAGTACTTC. As protein: CASSQAAGISYEQYF.

The rearrangement uses TRBV6-2 or TRBV6-3 and TRBJ1-1, with D uncertain. Trimming shortened V by 6 bases and J by 4 bases, and 12 bases separated the two germline ends. Germline loops: CDR1 MNHEY, CDR2 SVGEGT. This CDR3 spans 13 amino acids. The CDR3 loop reads CASSPWGVTEAFF. The CDR3 DNA sequence: TGTGCCAGCAGCCCCTGGGGAGTCACTGAAGCTTTCTTT.

This clone occurred once. The chain is built from TRBV16 and TRBJ1-2; D not certain. Germline CDR1 reads KGHSY; CDR2 reads FQNENV. This CDR3 is 12 amino acids long. The V and J ends lost 4 bases and 2 bases respectively, with 5 bases between them. The CDR3 region is CASSPKNYGYTF. In DNA form, the CDR3 reads TGTGCCAGCAGCCCTAAGAACTATGGCTACACCTTC. The full variable domain, its missing parts supplied by reference TRBV16 and TRBJ1-2, is GEEVAQTPKHLVRGEGQKAKLYCAPIKGHSYVFWYQQVLKNEFKFLISFQNENVFDETGMPKERFSAKCLPNSPCSLEIQATKLEDSAVYFCASSPKNYGYTFGSGTRLTVV.

The chain employs TRBV4-3 and TRBJ1-5, with D maybe TRBD1 (5 bases). CDR3 size: 14 residues. Trimming shortened V by 4 bases and J by 7 bases, and 14 bases separated the two germline ends. Germline V gene sequence: CDR1 LGHNA, CDR2 YSLEER. CDR3 protein: CASSLRAGTQPQHF. The CDR3 nucleotides are TGCGCCAGCAGCCTAAGGGCAGGGACGCAGCCCCAGCATTTT.

The J gene is TRBJ2-7, the V gene TRBV27, with TRBD1 matching over 11 bases. There are 13 residues in the CDR3. CDR1 and CDR2 (germline): MNHEY, SMNVEV (reference sequence). V dropped 6 bases and J dropped 6; count of bases not matched to a gene: 4. The chain's CDR3 is CASSPGQGGEQYF. As DNA, the CDR3 is TGTGCCAGCAGCCCGGGACAGGGGGGCGAGCAGTACTTC.

This clone was seen only once. Different DNA sequences within this sample yield the same CDR3. The chain has TRBV5-1 and TRBJ2-1; D gene uncertain. CDR1 and CDR2 (germline): SGHRS, YFSETQ. The CDR3 length is 11 residues. Deletions cut 7 bases from V and 7 bases from J, with 9 bases between. The CDR3 reads CASSLGNEQFF. CDR3 in DNA: TGCGCCAGCTCTTTAGGGAATGAGCAGTTCTTC. Filled out from reference TRBV5-1 and TRBJ2-1, the complete variable domain reads KAGVTQTPRYLIKTRGQQVTLSCSPISGHRSVSWYQQTPGQGLQFLFEYFSETQRNKGNFPGRFSGRQFSNSRSEMNVSTLELGDSALYLCASSLGNEQFFGPGTRLTVL.

J is TRBJ2-5 and V is TRBV5-1; the D is unclear. V lost 2 bases and J 5 bases, leaving 13 bases between the germline ends. This CDR3 has 14 amino acids. The germline gives CDR1 SGHRS, CDR2 YFSETQ. Here the CDR3 reads CASSLQSMGETQYF. The CDR3 DNA follows: TGCGCCAGCAGCTTACAGTCGATGGGGGAGACCCAGTACTTC. Complete variable domain (other parts from reference TRBV5-1 and TRBJ2-5): KAGVTQTPRYLIKTRGQQVTLSCSPISGHRSVSWYQQTPGQGLQFLFEYFSETQRNKGNFPGRFSGRQFSNSRSEMNVSTLELGDSALYLCASSLQSMGETQYFGPGTRLLVL.

Points on this clone: A much larger clonotype is one base distant, so this may be a read error. The genes are TRBV9 and TRBJ2-2; D ambiguous. The CDR3 covers 12 residues. CDR1 is SGDLS, CDR2 YYNGEE, per germline. The DNA of the CDR3 is TGTACCAGCAGCGCCCGTTCCGGGGAGCTGTTTTTT. It encodes CTSSARSGELFF.

The chain has TRBV6-5 and TRBJ2-1; no clear D gene. Germline lookup yields CDR1 MNHEY and CDR2 SVGAGI. Trimming took off 4 bases at V and 9 bases at J, with 10 bases between the two ends. This CDR3 has 12 amino acids. For the CDR3, the DNA is TGTGCCAGCAGTTGGAGACGGGCTGAGCAGTTCTTC. Protein: CASSWRRAEQFF.

For this clone: Germline and junction disagree at one end, which may indicate a read error. V gene TRBV12-3 or TRBV12-4 combines with J gene TRBJ1-2, with D uncertain. This CDR3 contains 12 residues. CDR3 bases: TGTGTCAGCAGTTTACAGAGCGAGAGCTACACCTTC. It yields the protein CVSSLQSESYTF.

In regard to this clone: A much larger clonotype is one base distant, so this may be a read error. The chain has TRBV28 and TRBJ2-7, with 8 bases lining up with TRBD1. CDR1 is MDHEN, CDR2 SYDVKM, per germline. This CDR3 region has 13 residues. This CDR3 reads CASKRTGTYGQYF. The CDR3 DNA follows: TGTGCCAGCAAAAGGACAGGGACCTACGGGCAGTACTTC.

The chain is built from TRBV6-5 and TRBJ1-2; maybe TRBD1 (5 bases). V was trimmed by 5 bases and J by 5 bases, leaving 9 bases between them. The CDR3 has 12 amino acids. Looked up from germline, CDR1 is MNHEY and CDR2 is SVGAGI. Here the CDR3 DNA reads TGTGCCAGCAGTCGGGACCGGTATGGCTACACCTTC. It codes for CASSRDRYGYTF.

The chain combines TRBV4-3 with TRBJ1-1, with D unresolved. Trimming removed 1 base from V and 7 bases from J, with 13 bases in between. From germline, CDR1 is LGHNA and CDR2 YSLEER. The CDR3 spans 14 residues. The CDR3 nucleotides are TGCGCCAGCAGCCAAGTCCCCGAGGGCATTGAAGCTTTCTTT. Its protein product is CASSQVPEGIEAFF.

V and J are TRBV7-2 and TRBJ2-1; the match to TRBD2 covers 11 bases. The germline V gene encodes CDR1 SGHTA and CDR2 FQGNSA. CDR3 length equals 16 residues. The V segment lost 1 base and the J segment 8 bases; nucleotides outside the gene matches: 7. The CDR3 loop is CASSLVASGGTDEQFF. The CDR3 DNA sequence: TGTGCCAGCAGCTTAGTCGCTAGCGGGGGGACCGATGAGCAGTTCTTC.

J is TRBJ1-4 and V is TRBV6-6; D remains ambiguous. Trimming removed 3 bases at V and 3 bases at J, with 5 bases between. The CDR3 runs 13 residues. From germline, CDR1 is MNHNY and CDR2 SVGAGI (reference sequence). CDR3 loop: CASSYHPNEKLFF. In DNA, the CDR3 is TGTGCCAGCAGTTATCATCCTAATGAAAAACTGTTTTTT.

About this clone: A read error may account for a junction end that differs from germline. This chain links TRBV7-7 with TRBJ2-5; 12 positions agree with TRBD1. The CDR3 is made up of 15 amino acids. Germline CDR1 SSHAT, CDR2 FNYEAQ (reference sequence). The CDR3 DNA sequence: TGTACCAGCAGTTCCGGGACAGGGGGCGGGGAGACCCAGTACTTC. This translates into CTSSSGTGGGETQYF.

Here the CDR3 reads CASRHGVSALASYEQYF. The DNA for the CDR3 is TGTGCCAGCAGGCACGGGGTTTCTGCCTTAGCCTCCTACGAGCAGTACTTC. The J gene is TRBJ2-7, the V gene TRBV5-5, with a possible D match to TRBD2 (5 bases). Germline V gives CDR1 SGHKS, CDR2 YYEKEE (reference sequence). This CDR3 contains 17 residues. V was pared by 5 bases and J by 0 bases, with 21 bases between.

This chain connects TRBV7-2 to TRBJ2-5; perhaps TRBD1 as D (6 bases). Trimming took off 6 bases at V and 2 bases at J, with 10 bases between the two ends. The CDR3 totals 13 residues. Germline V gene data show CDR1 as SGHTA and CDR2 as FQGNSA. CDR3 DNA: TGTGCCAGCAGTCCTACAGGGCAAGAGACCCAGTACTTC. It codes for CASSPTGQETQYF.

In regard to this clone: Other DNA sequences of this sample code for an identical CDR3. This chain joins TRBV28 and TRBJ1-6; D perhaps matches TRBD1 (5 bases). Germline assignment: CDR1 MDHEN and CDR2 SYDVKM. The CDR3 is made up of 14 amino acids. V was clipped by 7 bases and J by 5 bases, with 12 bases between them. The CDR3 is CASISQGNNSPLHF. The DNA for the CDR3 is TGTGCCAGCATCTCGCAGGGCAATAATTCACCCCTCCACTTT.